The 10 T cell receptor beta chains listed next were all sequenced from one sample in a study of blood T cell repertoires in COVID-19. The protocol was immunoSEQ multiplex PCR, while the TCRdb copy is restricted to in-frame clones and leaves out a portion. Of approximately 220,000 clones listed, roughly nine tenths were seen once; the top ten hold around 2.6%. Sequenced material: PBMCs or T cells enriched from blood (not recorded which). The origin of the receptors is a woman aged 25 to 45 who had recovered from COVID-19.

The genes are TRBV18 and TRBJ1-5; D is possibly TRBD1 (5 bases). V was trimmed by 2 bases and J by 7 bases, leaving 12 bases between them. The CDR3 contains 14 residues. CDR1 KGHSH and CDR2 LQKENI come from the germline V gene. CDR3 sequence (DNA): TGTGCCAGCTCACCATGGGCGGGGGAACAGCCCCAGCATTTT. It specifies CASSPWAGEQPQHF.

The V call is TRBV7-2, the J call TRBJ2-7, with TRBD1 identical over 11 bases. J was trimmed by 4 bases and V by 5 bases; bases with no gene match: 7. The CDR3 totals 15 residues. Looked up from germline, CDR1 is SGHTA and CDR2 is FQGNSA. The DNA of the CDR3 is TGTGCCAGCAGCGTTGGGACAGGGGGTCGGTACGAGCAGTACTTC. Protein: CASSVGTGGRYEQYF.

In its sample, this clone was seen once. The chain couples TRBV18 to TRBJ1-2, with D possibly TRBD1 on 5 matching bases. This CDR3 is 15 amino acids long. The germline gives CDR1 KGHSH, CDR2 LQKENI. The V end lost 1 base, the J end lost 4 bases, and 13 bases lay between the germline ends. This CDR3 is CASSPRSGYVYGYTF. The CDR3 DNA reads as TGTGCCAGCTCACCACGTTCAGGGTACGTCTATGGCTACACCTTC.

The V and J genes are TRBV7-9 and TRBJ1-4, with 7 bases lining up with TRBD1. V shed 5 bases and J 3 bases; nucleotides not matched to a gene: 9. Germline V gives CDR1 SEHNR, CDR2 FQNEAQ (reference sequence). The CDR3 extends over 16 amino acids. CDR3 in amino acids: CASSPRDSSANEKLFF. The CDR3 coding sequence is TGTGCCAGCAGCCCTCGGGACAGCTCAGCTAATGAAAAACTGTTTTTT.

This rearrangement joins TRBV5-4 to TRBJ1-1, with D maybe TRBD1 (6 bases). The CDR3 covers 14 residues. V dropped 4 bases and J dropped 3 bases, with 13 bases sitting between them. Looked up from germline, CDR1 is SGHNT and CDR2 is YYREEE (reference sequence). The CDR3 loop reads CASSAGGHDTEAFF. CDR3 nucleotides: TGTGCCAGCAGCGCTGGGGGCCACGACACTGAAGCTTTCTTT.

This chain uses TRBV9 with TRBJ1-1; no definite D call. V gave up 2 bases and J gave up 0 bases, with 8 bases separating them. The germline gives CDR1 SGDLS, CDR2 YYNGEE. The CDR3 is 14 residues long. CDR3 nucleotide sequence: TGTGCCAGCAGCGTTTCCGTCCTGAACACTGAAGCTTTCTTT. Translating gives CASSVSVLNTEAFF. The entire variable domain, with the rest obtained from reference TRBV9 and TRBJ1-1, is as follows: DSGVTQTPKHLITATGQRVTLRCSPRSGDLSVYWYQQSLDQGLQFLIQYYNGEERAKGNILERFSAQQFPDLHSELNLSSLELGDSALYFCASSVSVLNTEAFFGQGTRLTVV.

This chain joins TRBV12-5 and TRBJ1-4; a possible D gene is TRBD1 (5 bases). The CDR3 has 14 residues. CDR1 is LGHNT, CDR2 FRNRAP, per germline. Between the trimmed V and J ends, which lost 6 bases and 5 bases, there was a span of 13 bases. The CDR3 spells CASGTGRGNEKLFF. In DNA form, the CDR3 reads TGTGCTAGTGGCACTGGAAGGGGAAATGAAAAACTGTTTTTT.

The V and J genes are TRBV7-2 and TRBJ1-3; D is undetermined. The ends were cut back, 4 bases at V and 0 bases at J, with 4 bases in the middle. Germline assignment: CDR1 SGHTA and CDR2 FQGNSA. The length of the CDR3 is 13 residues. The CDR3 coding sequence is TGTGCCAGCAGCTCCTCCTCTGGAAACACCATATATTTT. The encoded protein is CASSSSSGNTIYF.

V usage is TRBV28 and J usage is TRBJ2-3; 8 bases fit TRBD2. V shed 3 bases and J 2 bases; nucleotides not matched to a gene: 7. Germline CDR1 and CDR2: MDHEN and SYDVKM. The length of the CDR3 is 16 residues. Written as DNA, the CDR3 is TGTGCCAGCAGTTTCGCGGGTAGCGGGGACACAGATACGCAGTATTTT. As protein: CASSFAGSGDTDTQYF.

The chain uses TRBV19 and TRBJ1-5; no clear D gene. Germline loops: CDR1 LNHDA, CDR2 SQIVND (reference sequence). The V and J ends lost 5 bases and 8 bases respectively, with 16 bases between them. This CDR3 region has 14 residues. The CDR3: CASSYPSSGEPQHF. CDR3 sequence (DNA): TGTGCCAGTAGTTACCCCAGCAGCGGGGAGCCCCAGCATTTT.